A selection of T cell receptor beta chains follows, all from one sample in a study of T cells in Graves' hyperthyroidism and ophthalmopathy. TCRdb independently ran MiXCR on the multiplex PCR reads; one entry per CDR3 protein. The sample lists approximately 330,000 distinct CDR3 sequences, roughly an eighth occurring once. Input material: blood. These receptors were taken from a woman aged 40 to 50 with Graves' ophthalmopathy. Both conserved end residues are part of each CDR3. A D gene is named only where the DNA matches it firmly. Size is omitted from some rows. Given values are once, few, many or a class for expanded clones.

J,length,V,D,size,CDR3,DNA
TRBJ2-1,16,TRBV20-1,TRBD2,few,CSARLGTRGSYNEQFF,TGCAGTGCTAGACTCGGGACTAGGGGGTCCTACAATGAGCAGTTCTTC
TRBJ2-4,13,TRBV29-1,-,-,CSVGVAAQNIQYF,TGCAGCGTCGGGGTAGCGGCACAAAACATTCAGTACTTC
TRBJ2-3,13,TRBV20-1,TRBD2,many,CSAPTSGRGTQYF,TGCAGTGCCCCGACTAGCGGGAGGGGCACGCAGTATTTT
TRBJ2-7,14,TRBV28,TRBD2,many,CASSSPLAGVEQYF,TGTGCCAGCAGTTCGCCTCTAGCGGGAGTCGAGCAGTACTTC
TRBJ2-2,15,TRBV18,-,few,CASSPRLENTGELFF,TGTGCCAGCTCACCACGATTAGAGAACACCGGGGAGCTGTTTTTT
TRBJ1-1,13,TRBV7-2,-,-,CASSTRQETEAFF,TGTGCCAGCAGCACCCGGCAGGAGACTGAAGCTTTCTTT
TRBJ2-4,15,TRBV3-1,TRBD1,many,CASSQPGQGKDIQYF,TGTGCCAGCAGCCAACCGGGACAGGGAAAGGACATTCAGTACTTC
TRBJ2-1,13,TRBV5-5,-,-,CATSGRQGNEQFF,TGTGCCACATCAGGTCGGCAGGGCAATGAGCAGTTCTTC
TRBJ2-3,12,TRBV11-3,-,-,CASSYPKDTQYF,TGTGCCAGCAGCTATCCGAAGGATACGCAGTATTTT
TRBJ2-1,12,TRBV20-1,TRBD2,many,CSAGRLGPEQFF,TGCAGTGCCGGGAGGCTGGGCCCTGAGCAGTTCTTC
TRBJ2-1,13,TRBV7-8,TRBD2,many,CASSGTSGNEQFF,TGTGCCAGCAGCGGGACTAGCGGCAATGAGCAGTTCTTC
TRBJ1-6,15,TRBV18,TRBD1,-,CASSQVGQASSPLHF,TGTGCCAGCTCACAGGTCGGACAGGCGTCTTCACCCCTCCACTTT
TRBJ2-7,13,TRBV2,-,-,CASESGTPYEQYF,TGTGCCAGCGAATCCGGGACCCCCTACGAGCAGTACTTC
TRBJ2-1,16,TRBV5-1,TRBD2,-,CASSLQAGGSYNEQFF,TGCGCCAGCAGCTTGCAAGCGGGGGGTTCCTACAATGAGCAGTTCTTC
TRBJ2-3,14,TRBV7-9,-,many,CASRPNMATDTQYF,TGTGCCAGCAGGCCAAACATGGCCACAGATACGCAGTATTTT
TRBJ1-1,16,TRBV2,TRBD1,many,CASSRDSAKFYTEAFF,TGTGCCAGCAGTCGGGACAGCGCTAAGTTTTACACTGAAGCTTTCTTT
TRBJ1-1,15,TRBV28,TRBD1,many,CASRSRSGGYTEAFF,TGTGCCAGCAGGAGCCGGTCAGGGGGGTACACTGAAGCTTTCTTT
TRBJ2-1,14,TRBV6-1,TRBD1,many,CASGDRGTGNEQFF,TGTGCCAGCGGTGACAGGGGAACGGGGAATGAGCAGTTCTTC
TRBJ2-3,17,TRBV12-3/TRBV12-4,TRBD2,many,CASSLTSGGGSTDTQYF,TGTGCCAGCAGTTTGACTAGCGGGGGGGGAAGCACAGATACGCAGTATTTT
TRBJ2-1,15,TRBV7-2,-,many,CASSFVAGAGNEQFF,TGTGCCAGCAGCTTCGTAGCCGGGGCCGGCAATGAGCAGTTCTTC
TRBJ1-2,14,TRBV29-1,-,once,CSVVDYQGNYGYTF,TGCAGCGTTGTCGATTATCAGGGAAACTATGGCTACACCTTC
TRBJ1-1,14,TRBV7-9,TRBD1,many,CASSLEGAGAEAFF,TGTGCCAGCAGCTTAGAGGGGGCTGGCGCTGAAGCTTTCTTT
TRBJ2-3,17,TRBV20-1,TRBD2,few,CSARSSGGTRGWNTQYF,TGCAGTGCTAGGTCTAGCGGGGGGACCCGGGGATGGAATACGCAGTATTTT
TRBJ1-2,14,TRBV11-3,-,many,CASSSLQGNYGYTF,TGTGCCAGCAGCTCCCTACAGGGCAACTATGGCTACACCTTC
TRBJ2-1,16,TRBV11-1,TRBD1,-,CASSPRTGGGYNEQFF,TGTGCCAGCAGCCCCAGGACAGGGGGTGGCTACAATGAGCAGTTCTTC
TRBJ1-5,12,TRBV29-1,-,few,CSVQAWGGPQHF,TGCAGCGTACAGGCTTGGGGAGGGCCCCAGCATTTT
TRBJ2-5,15,TRBV7-6,-,many,CASSLVYQPWETQYF,TGTGCCAGCAGCTTAGTCTACCAGCCGTGGGAGACCCAGTACTTC
TRBJ2-7,15,TRBV4-1,TRBD1,-,CASSQPGQVILGQYF,TGCGCCAGCAGCCAACCGGGACAGGTGATTTTAGGGCAGTACTTC
TRBJ1-4,14,TRBV25-1,-,few,CASRRGGTNEKLFF,TGTGCCAGCAGACGGGGAGGAACTAATGAAAAACTGTTTTTT
TRBJ2-5,14,TRBV27,TRBD1,many,CASSLQGAAETQYF,TGTGCCAGCAGTTTACAGGGGGCGGCGGAGACCCAGTACTTC
TRBJ2-5,15,TRBV5-6,TRBD1,-,CASSQRTGGLETQYF,TGTGCCAGCAGCCAAAGGACAGGAGGACTAGAGACCCAGTACTTC
TRBJ2-7,15,TRBV5-1,TRBD2,few,CASSVTSGGTSKQYF,TGCGCCAGCAGCGTGACTAGCGGGGGGACTAGCAAGCAGTACTTC
TRBJ2-7,12,TRBV5-6,-,few,CASSLEGAEQYF,TGTGCCAGCAGCTTGGAGGGAGCCGAGCAGTACTTC
TRBJ2-7,14,TRBV2,-,many,CATQSVPLTYEQYF,TGTGCCACCCAAAGCGTGCCCTTAACCTACGAGCAGTACTTC
TRBJ2-4,16,TRBV7-9,-,-,CASSPRDGVAKNIQYF,TGTGCCAGCAGCCCAAGGGACGGAGTAGCCAAAAACATTCAGTACTTC
TRBJ1-1,14,TRBV19,TRBD1,many,CASSYRTGATEAFF,TGTGCCAGTAGTTACCGGACAGGGGCCACTGAAGCTTTCTTT
TRBJ1-2,18,TRBV7-9,TRBD1,many,CASSRVIGTGVEMHGYTF,TGTGCCAGCAGCCGCGTAATAGGGACAGGGGTTGAGATGCATGGCTACACCTTC
TRBJ2-7,15,TRBV6-2/TRBV6-3,-,many,CASRRDNRNGDEQYF,TGTGCCAGCAGGAGGGACAATCGAAATGGTGACGAGCAGTACTTC
TRBJ2-1,13,TRBV11-2,-,many,CASSLGHFNEQFF,TGTGCCAGCAGCCTGGGACACTTCAATGAGCAGTTCTTC
TRBJ2-7,18,TRBV6-1,TRBD1,many,CASSFANTPGQDSYEQYF,TGTGCCAGCAGTTTCGCAAACACCCCGGGACAGGACTCCTACGAGCAGTACTTC
TRBJ2-3,13,TRBV6-1,-,many,CASSDPPPDTQYF,TGTGCCAGCAGTGACCCCCCCCCAGATACGCAGTATTTT
TRBJ1-6,13,TRBV9,-,few,CASSEDSYSPLHF,TGTGCCAGCAGCGAGGACAGTTATTCACCCCTCCACTTT
TRBJ1-4,16,TRBV4-1,TRBD1,few,CASSQDGGQGIEKLFF,TGCGCCAGCAGCCAAGATGGGGGACAGGGGATTGAAAAACTGTTTTTT
TRBJ2-5,17,TRBV7-6,TRBD2,few,CASSQPGLARKTETQYF,TGTGCCAGCAGCCAGCCGGGACTAGCGAGGAAGACGGAGACCCAGTACTTC